The following is a T cell receptor (beta chain) sequence with its context. The data derive from a study of blood T cell repertoires in COVID-19. Study summary: COVID-19 samples collected from the United States, Italy and Spain covered acute and convalescent phases. Sample material is recorded as cDNA or gDNA derived from T cells, B-cell-depleted T cells, or PBMCs.

The method was immunoSEQ multiplex PCR; TCRdb's version includes in-frame clones alone and lacks a portion of them. The sample consists of approximately 210,000 clones, 85% to 95% of them appearing once. This sequence originates from a man aged 30 to 39 with COVID-19, enrolled during active disease. Input material: peripheral blood.

CDR3 sequence: CASGGQGNEKLFF. The DNA of the CDR3 is TGCGCCAGCGGGGGACAGGGGAATGAAAAACTGTTTTTT. V and J are TRBV10-2 and TRBJ1-4, with TRBD1 matching 10 bases. The CDR3 contains 13 residues. Germline-derived CDR1 and CDR2 are WSHSY and SAAADI. V trimming: 8 bases; J trimming: 5 bases; junction bases outside the gene matches: 2.